The 12 T cell receptor beta chains given below trace back to one sample, sequenced in a study of graft-versus-host responses after intestinal transplantation. Generated by immunoSEQ multiplex PCR, the TCRdb table keeps only in-frame clones and is missing some. Among some 43,000 clones listed, about 95% were seen once. Sequencing was performed on PBMCs, taken 335 days after intestinal transplant. The source of these receptors is a human patient who received an intestinal transplant, so some T cells may come from the graft donor.

The chain recombines TRBV2 with TRBJ2-7, with D unresolved. The CDR3 loop spans 11 amino acids. The germline V gene has CDR1 SNHLY and CDR2 FYNNEI. V was pared by 4 bases and J by 4 bases, with 5 bases between. Here the CDR3 DNA reads TGTGCCAGCAGTGTATTGTACGAGCAGTACTTC. Translated: CASSVLYEQYF.

This clone was detected once. The chain couples TRBV9 to TRBJ2-1; tentative D call: TRBD2 (6 bases). V lost 0 bases to trimming and J lost 2 bases, with 15 bases between them. The CDR3 covers 17 residues. Germline-derived CDR1 and CDR2 are SGDLS and YYNGEE. CDR3 sequence reads: CASSVGYRLATYNEQFF. The DNA of the CDR3 is TGTGCCAGCAGCGTAGGGTACCGGCTAGCGACCTACAATGAGCAGTTCTTC.

V gene TRBV4-2 combines with J gene TRBJ1-1, with 8 bases lining up with TRBD1. V was pared by 1 base and J by 0 bases, with 4 bases of the junction left unmatched. CDR1 and CDR2 (germline): LGHNA, YNFKEQ. The CDR3 runs 16 residues. The CDR3 loop reads CASSQAQGDMNTEAFF. The CDR3 DNA follows: TGTGCCAGCAGCCAAGCACAGGGGGACATGAACACTGAAGCTTTCTTT.

The rearrangement joins TRBV19 to TRBJ1-3; D call uncertain. CDR1 is LNHDA, CDR2 SQIVND, per germline (reference sequence). With 3 bases removed from V and 4 bases from J, the gap between germline ends came to 10 bases. The CDR3 spans 14 residues. This chain's CDR3 is CASSIPGPGNTIYF. The CDR3 nucleotides are TGTGCCAGTAGTATTCCGGGTCCCGGAAACACCATATATTTT.

This chain uses TRBV6-1 with TRBJ2-1; 10 bases align to TRBD2. V shed 5 bases and J 9 bases; nucleotides not matched to a gene: 4. CDR1 MNHNS and CDR2 SASEGT come from the germline V gene. This CDR3 is built from 13 residues. CDR3 coding DNA: TGTGCCAGCAGTACCACTAGCGGGATTGAGCAGTTCTTC. Translating it yields CASSTTSGIEQFF.

The chain uses TRBV7-2 and TRBJ2-5, with TRBD1 as a possible D gene (5 bases). CDR1 and CDR2 (germline): SGHTA, FQGNSA. Trimming stripped 1 base from V and 2 bases from J, with 14 bases between. The CDR3 totals 16 residues. The CDR3 coding sequence is TGTGCCAGCAGCTTAGTTTCGAGGCAGGGTCAAGAGACCCAGTACTTC. It is translated as CASSLVSRQGQETQYF.

This clone was seen more than once but under ten times. The CDR3 DNA sequence: TGTGCCAGCAGTTACGCCCGGGAGGGCACCGGGGAGCTGTTTTTT. This sequence encodes CASSYAREGTGELFF. The rearrangement joins TRBV6-5 to TRBJ2-2; 8 positions match TRBD2. Trimming took 2 bases from V and 4 from J; bases not matched to a gene: 3. This CDR3 contains 15 residues. Germline V gene lookup returns CDR1 MNHEY and CDR2 SVGAGI.

This chain links TRBV27 with TRBJ1-5; D might be TRBD1 (5 bases). The CDR3 is 14 residues long. V lost 6 bases and J lost 1, with 10 bases in between. Per the germline V gene, CDR1 is MNHEY and CDR2 is SMNVEV (reference sequence). The CDR3 reads CASSHQGSNQPQHF. DNA of the CDR3: TGTGCCAGCAGCCACCAGGGCAGCAATCAGCCCCAGCATTTT.

The chain employs TRBV20-1 and TRBJ1-1, with TRBD1 as a possible D gene (5 bases). Looked up from germline, CDR1 is DFQATT and CDR2 is SNEGSKA (reference sequence). The CDR3 length is 10 residues. Trimming cost V 3 bases and J 13 bases, with 12 bases left between them. This CDR3 is CSARGRVDFF. CDR3 nucleotide sequence: TGCAGTGCTAGGGGCAGGGTGGATTTCTTT.

The rearrangement links TRBV10-3 to TRBJ2-5; 10 bases fit TRBD1. CDR3 length equals 14 residues. V was clipped by 3 bases and J by 5 bases; unmatched bases: 3. Germline values: CDR1 ENHRY, CDR2 SYGVKD. The CDR3 sequence: CAISDPGQGETQYF. DNA of the CDR3: TGTGCCATCAGTGATCCGGGACAGGGGGAGACCCAGTACTTC.

The rearrangement uses TRBV6-1 and TRBJ1-4, with D perhaps matching TRBD1 (5 bases). Looked up from germline, CDR1 is MNHNS and CDR2 is SASEGT. The CDR3 is 14 residues long. With 1 base removed from V and 10 bases from J, the gap between germline ends came to 13 bases. CDR3 DNA: TGTGCCAGCAGTGAAGTGGGAGGGGTGGCAAAACTGTTTTTT. Protein: CASSEVGGVAKLFF.

The V and J genes are TRBV5-4 and TRBJ1-6, with TRBD1 matching 7 bases. The germline gives CDR1 SGHNT, CDR2 YYREEE (reference sequence). The CDR3 totals 15 residues. V was clipped by 4 bases and J by 4 bases; unmatched bases: 5. The CDR3 protein is CASSARDSYNSPLHF. The CDR3 DNA reads as TGTGCCAGCAGCGCCCGGGACAGTTATAATTCACCCCTCCACTTT.